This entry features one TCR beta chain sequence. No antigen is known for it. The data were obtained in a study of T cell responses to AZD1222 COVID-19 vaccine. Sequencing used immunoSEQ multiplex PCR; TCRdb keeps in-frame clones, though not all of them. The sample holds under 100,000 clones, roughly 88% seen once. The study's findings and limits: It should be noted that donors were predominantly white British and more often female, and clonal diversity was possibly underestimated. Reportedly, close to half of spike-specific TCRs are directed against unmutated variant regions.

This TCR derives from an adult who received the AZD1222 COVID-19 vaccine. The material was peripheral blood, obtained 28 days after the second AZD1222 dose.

CDR3 sequence (DNA): TGTGCCAGCAGCCAAGAGAGACTCTCTGGGGCCAACGTCCTGACTTTC. It encodes CASSQERLSGANVLTF. The gene calls are TRBV3-1 (or the pseudogene TRBV3-2) and TRBJ2-6; D not certain. This CDR3 comprises 16 residues. The V gene lost 0 bases and the J gene lost 0 bases, with 6 bases spanning the gap. Germline CDR1 is LGHDT and CDR2 is YNNKEL (reference sequence).